This is a list of T cell receptor beta chains from one sample in a study of Ad26.COV2.S vaccination and SARS-CoV-2 variants. TCRdb keeps only in-frame clones here, not all; method: immunoSEQ multiplex PCR. Of 400,000 to 500,000 clones listed, 70% to 90% are singletons. Specimen: peripheral blood, collected in a trial of Ad26.COV2.S vaccine versus placebo. Receptors were obtained from a person between 18 and 65 years old who received the Ad26.COV2.S COVID-19 vaccine or a placebo. Both conserved end residues are part of each CDR3. A D gene is named only where the DNA matches it firmly.

v_call: TRBV2
j_call: TRBJ1-6
d_call: TRBD1
cdr3_nt: TGTGCCAGCAGGAGGGACAGTCCATCCTCACCCCTCCACTTT
cdr3_aa: CASRRDSPSSPLHF

v_call: TRBV6-6
j_call: TRBJ2-6
d_call: -
cdr3_nt: TGTGCCAGCAGCCTACAGGGAGTTGGGGCCAACGTCCTGACTTTC
cdr3_aa: CASSLQGVGANVLTF

v_call: TRBV28
j_call: TRBJ1-4
d_call: -
cdr3_nt: TGTGCCAGCAGTTTTTTCCCAGGAGCAACTAATGAAAAACTGTTTTTT
cdr3_aa: CASSFFPGATNEKLFF

v_call: TRBV12-5
j_call: TRBJ1-5
d_call: -
cdr3_nt: TGTGCTAGTGCCTCAGGCCGGATAAGCAATCAGCCCCAGCATTTT
cdr3_aa: CASASGRISNQPQHF

v_call: TRBV28
j_call: TRBJ2-3
d_call: -
cdr3_nt: TGTGCCAGCAGCACGGGACCTCAGCCCGATACGCAGTATTTT
cdr3_aa: CASSTGPQPDTQYF

v_call: TRBV2
j_call: TRBJ2-3
d_call: -
cdr3_nt: TGTGCCAGCAGCTTTCGGACTGGGACAGATACGCAGTATTTT
cdr3_aa: CASSFRTGTDTQYF

v_call: TRBV18
j_call: TRBJ2-7
d_call: -
cdr3_nt: TGTGCCAGCTCACTCAGTACGGTTTTCGGGTCCTACGAGCAGTACTTC
cdr3_aa: CASSLSTVFGSYEQYF

v_call: TRBV3-1/TRBV3-2
j_call: TRBJ2-5
d_call: TRBD2
cdr3_nt: TGTGCCAGCAGCCAATCCTTGACTAGCGCGGTAGAGACCCAGTACTTC
cdr3_aa: CASSQSLTSAVETQYF

v_call: TRBV7-2
j_call: TRBJ1-5
d_call: -
cdr3_nt: TGTGCCAGCAGCCAATCTCAGGACCAGCCCCAGCATTTT
cdr3_aa: CASSQSQDQPQHF

v_call: TRBV19
j_call: TRBJ1-1
d_call: -
cdr3_nt: TGTGCCAGTAGTACGATTATGGACACTGAAGCTTTCTTT
cdr3_aa: CASSTIMDTEAFF

v_call: TRBV6-5
j_call: TRBJ1-5
d_call: -
cdr3_nt: TGTGCCAGCAGCGACGCGAGGGCCGCCCTGCCCCAGCATTTT
cdr3_aa: CASSDARAALPQHF

v_call: TRBV9
j_call: TRBJ2-5
d_call: -
cdr3_nt: TGTGCCAGCAGCTCCCGGGAACACCAAGAGACCCAGTACTTC
cdr3_aa: CASSSREHQETQYF

v_call: TRBV11-3
j_call: TRBJ1-1
d_call: -
cdr3_nt: TGTGCCAGCAGCAGAAGACAGACTGACACTGAAGCTTTCTTT
cdr3_aa: CASSRRQTDTEAFF

v_call: TRBV6-1
j_call: TRBJ2-7
d_call: -
cdr3_nt: TGTGCCAGCAGTGAACTTCGGAGCACCAGGACTTCTTACGAGCAGTACTTC
cdr3_aa: CASSELRSTRTSYEQYF